This TCR beta chain stems from a study of blood T cells in healthy people across ages. The study's findings and limits: As naive T cell percentage varied, TCR beta diversity correlated strongly with it. Unsorted PBMCs blocked a conclusive comparison of naive and antigen-experienced cells. Shifts in expanded clonotypes may have been confounded by donor CMV status, which was unknown.

The authors ran a second PCR of 7 to 11 cycles using a sample-barcoded 5' primer and a J-beta primer mix. TCRdb called the 5' RACE reads again in MiXCR, with one record for every CDR3 protein. This sample has more than 500,000 distinct CDR3 sequences; approximately 26% occur once, and the top ten carry approximately 3.5%. Trimming shortened V by 4 bases and J by 6 bases, and 12 bases separated the two germline ends. This CDR3 region has 13 residues. CDR1 is MNHNS and CDR2 is SASEGT in the germline V gene. A note on this clonotype: The antigen is unknown.

These same data were also listed under a study on T cells of mothers and their children. From that study: cDNA was made from all extracted RNA, around 1.5 ug per 15 ul.

The receptor was isolated from a boy aged 2 to 10 in good health. The chain is built from TRBV6-1 and TRBJ1-2, with D possibly TRBD1 on 5 matching bases. The sequencing input was blood. The CDR3 here is CASSGRQGNGYTF. The CDR3, as DNA: TGTGCCAGCAGTGGTCGGCAGGGAAATGGCTACACCTTC.